One T cell receptor (beta chain) is described in this entry. As yet, its antigen is unknown. The data derive from a study of shared clonotypes between healthy human individuals. Study-level information: Three CD4 naive, three CD4 memory, two CD8 naive and one CD8 memory plate were used per donor. Study-level points and caveats: Among the subsets, naive ones generally showed larger estimated richness than memory ones.

The repertoire was sequenced with immunoSEQ multiplex PCR; TCRdb's copy has only in-frame clones and lacks some. The repertoire holds 950,000 to 1,100,000 clones, more than 65% seen once, with nearly 1.5% in the top ten. V dropped 2 bases and J dropped 10; count of bases not matched to a gene: 7. This CDR3 has 15 amino acids. Germline CDR1 and CDR2: SGHTA and FQGNSA. Sequenced sample: memory CD4+ T cells sorted from blood. Described subset: CD45RA-negative fraction. This sequence was found in a man in his late teens or twenties in good health. This chain joins TRBV7-2 and TRBJ2-1; 11 bases align to TRBD2. Here the CDR3 reads CASSLTASGRREQFF. DNA for the CDR3: TGTGCCAGCAGCTTAACCGCTAGCGGGAGGAGGGAGCAGTTCTTC.